These 19 T cell receptor beta chains originate from one sample sequenced in a study of human T cells and chemical hapten exposure (dated by TCRdb to about 2021). In the paper's terms, the time point label means: pre-sensitization, week 0. This specimen's treatment or condition label, interpreted: therapeutic diphenylcyclopropenone sensitization with weekly scalp DPC. Library method: RACE. Sequencing was performed on a NextSeq 500. The public reads were reanalyzed by TCRdb: fastp trimming at Q25, MiXCR alignment, in-frame beta chains only. Duplicate CDR3 protein sequences are folded into a single record with the most common DNA and genes. The table for this sample lists over 300,000 distinct CDR3 sequences; roughly 4.6% of them were counted only once. The ten largest account for approximately 2.8% of the sample. The source material was whole blood, sampled in connection with sensitization to the hapten diphenylcyclopropenone (DPC). Receptors were obtained from a woman aged 45-60 years with alopecia areata. Some clones in this sample may be carry-over from other donors' samples.

This clonotype occurred a few times. The chain carries TRBV3-1 and TRBJ1-2; D is ambiguous. Germline V gene data show CDR1 as LGHDT and CDR2 as YNNKEL (reference sequence). The CDR3 runs to 14 residues. V was trimmed by 0 bases and J by 0 bases, leaving 5 bases between them. CDR3 loop: CASSQDTTNYGYTF. CDR3 DNA sequence: TGTGCCAGCAGCCAAGACACCACTAACTATGGCTACACCTTC.

This clonotype was observed many times. The chain has TRBV20-1 and TRBJ1-5; possible D gene TRBD1, 6 bases. CDR3 length: 13 amino acids. Trimming pared 4 bases from V and 6 bases from J, leaving 13 bases between. CDR1 and CDR2 (germline): DFQATT, SNEGSKA (reference sequence). The CDR3 DNA is TGCAGTGCTACCGACGGGGGCGGTCAGCCCCAGCATTTT. It specifies CSATDGGGQPQHF.

This clonotype occurred many times. This rearrangement joins TRBV29-1 to TRBJ2-2, with TRBD2 identical over 8 bases. V lost 6 bases to trimming and J lost 4 bases; unmatched junction nucleotides: 10. The CDR3 totals 15 residues. Germline loops: CDR1 SQVTM, CDR2 ANQGSEA. The CDR3: CSVGGGTSGTGELFF. The CDR3 DNA sequence: TGCAGCGTGGGCGGCGGGACTAGTGGCACCGGGGAGCTGTTTTTT.

This clonotype occurred many times. This chain connects TRBV12-5 to TRBJ2-3; D is possibly TRBD2 (6 bases). The CDR3 spans 14 residues. The V and J ends lost 9 bases and 0 bases respectively, with 13 bases between them. CDR1 and CDR2 (germline): LGHNT, FRNRAP. The CDR3 loop reads CASRSGLSTDTQYF. The CDR3, as DNA: TGTGCTAGCAGATCGGGACTCAGCACAGATACGCAGTATTTT.

In DNA, the CDR3 is TGTGCCAGCAGTGACATAGCGAGTCGCTACGAGCAGTACTTC. Translated, it gives CASSDIASRYEQYF. V usage is TRBV2 and J usage is TRBJ2-7, with a possible D match to TRBD2 (5 bases). The CDR3 is 14 amino acids. The V gene lost 3 bases and the J gene lost 3 bases, with 12 bases spanning the gap. Germline lookup yields CDR1 SNHLY and CDR2 FYNNEI.

This clonotype turned up a few times. The chain recombines TRBV12-3 or TRBV12-4 with TRBJ1-5; D is possibly TRBD1 (5 bases). V lost 5 bases and J lost 5, with 19 bases in between. The CDR3 loop spans 16 amino acids. The CDR3 DNA reads TGTGCCAGCAGTCCGTCGGGGGGTAGGGCTCATCAGCCCCAGCATTTT. It specifies CASSPSGGRAHQPQHF.

This clonotype was counted many times. The J gene is TRBJ2-5, the V gene TRBV21-1; TRBD1, as called in the table, went unchecked against the DNA. TRBV21-1 is flagged as a pseudogene. This CDR3 comprises 16 residues. Here the CDR3 reads CASLLNPRQGQETQYF. The CDR3, as DNA: TGTGCCAGCCTACTAAACCCGAGACAGGGACAAGAGACCCAGTACTTC.

The J gene is TRBJ2-7, the V gene TRBV5-4; D is uncertain. The CDR3 is 13 amino acids. V was pared by 4 bases and J by 2 bases, with 10 bases between. Germline V CDR1 and CDR2: SGHNT, YYREEE (reference sequence). DNA of the CDR3: TGTGCCAGCAGCGCCGGCGGTCCCTACGAGCAGTACTTC. Translated, it gives CASSAGGPYEQYF.

This chain uses TRBV24-1 with TRBJ2-2; D tentatively fits TRBD1 or TRBD2 (5 bases each). The V gene's germline CDR1 is KGHDR and CDR2 SFDVKD. Trimming left V 3 bases short and J 2 bases short, with 12 bases between. The CDR3 consists of 16 residues. CDR3 sequence reads: CATSDAWDGNTGELFF. The CDR3 coding sequence is TGTGCCACCAGTGATGCCTGGGACGGTAACACCGGGGAGCTGTTTTTT.

Many counts were recorded for this clonotype. V gene TRBV18 combines with J gene TRBJ2-5; D remains unclear. This CDR3 has 13 amino acids. The germline V gene has CDR1 KGHSH and CDR2 LQKENI. V was trimmed by 6 bases and J by 2 bases, leaving 10 bases between them. CDR3 sequence reads: CASSVGSQETQYF. CDR3 nucleotide sequence: TGTGCCAGCTCGGTGGGGTCTCAAGAGACCCAGTACTTC.

This clonotype was seen more than once but under ten times. The V call is TRBV20-1, the J call TRBJ1-1; unclear D gene. Trimming took off 0 bases at V and 4 bases at J, with 6 bases between the two ends. This CDR3 contains 12 residues. Germline lookup yields CDR1 DFQATT and CDR2 SNEGSKA (reference sequence). CDR3 amino acids: CSARDRSTEAFF. CDR3 DNA: TGCAGTGCTAGAGATCGTAGCACTGAAGCTTTCTTT.

In this sample, this clonotype turned up a few times. The chain recombines TRBV6-1 with TRBJ1-1, with 7 positions matching TRBD1. The V gene's germline CDR1 is MNHNS and CDR2 SASEGT. The V segment lost 8 bases and the J segment 7 bases; nucleotides outside the gene matches: 13. The CDR3 contains 14 residues. CDR3 sequence reads: CASGSTGAASEAFF. The DNA of the CDR3 is TGTGCCAGCGGGAGTACAGGGGCTGCGAGTGAAGCTTTCTTT.

CDR3 region: CASSYSGSVETQYF. The CDR3 nucleotides read TGTGCCAGCAGTTACAGCGGGAGCGTGGAGACCCAGTACTTC. V is TRBV12-3 or TRBV12-4 and J is TRBJ2-5, with 8 bases that match TRBD2. This CDR3 contains 14 residues. J lost 5 bases, V lost 4 bases, and 6 bases had no gene match.

The chain combines TRBV19 with TRBJ2-1; TRBD1 matches at 7 bases. In germline, CDR1 is LNHDA, CDR2 SQIVND (reference sequence). V lost 7 bases and J lost 1; bases outside the gene matches: 7. The CDR3 covers 15 residues. CDR3 in amino acids: CASTLRTGSYNEQFF. The DNA of the CDR3 is TGTGCCAGTACCCTCCGGACAGGATCCTACAATGAGCAGTTCTTC.

This chain joins TRBV12-3 or TRBV12-4 and TRBJ2-1; D gene ambiguous. V lost 5 bases and J 5 bases, leaving 10 bases between the germline ends. This CDR3 is built from 13 residues. CDR3: CASSTRIDNEQFF. The CDR3 bases are TGTGCCAGCAGTACTCGGATAGACAATGAGCAGTTCTTC.

This clonotype was recorded at least ten times. The genes are TRBV7-6 and TRBJ2-1; D unresolved. V was cut by 4 bases and J by 7 bases, with 17 bases left in between. The CDR3 spans 15 residues. Germline V lookup: CDR1 SGHVS, CDR2 FNYEAQ. As DNA, the CDR3 is TGTGCCAGCAGCTCGACTCCTTACTCTTCGAATGAGCAGTTCTTC. Its protein product is CASSSTPYSSNEQFF.

The chain carries TRBV20-1 and TRBJ2-5; 10 nucleotides line up with TRBD2. V shed 4 bases, J shed 2 bases, and the junction held 4 bases outside the gene matches. Per the germline V gene, CDR1 is DFQATT and CDR2 is SNEGSKA (reference sequence). There are 14 residues in the CDR3. CDR3 DNA sequence: TGCAGTGCTACCGGACTAGCGGAGCAAGAGACCCAGTACTTC. This encodes CSATGLAEQETQYF.

This clonotype was counted many times. V gene TRBV7-9 combines with J gene TRBJ2-5; D gene ambiguous. The CDR3 has 15 residues. The germline V gene encodes CDR1 SEHNR and CDR2 FQNEAQ (reference sequence). The germline V and J ends were trimmed by 5 bases and 2 bases, with 15 bases remaining between them. The CDR3 DNA is TGTGCCAGCAGCCCGCTACGAGCTCCACAAGAGACCCAGTACTTC. Amino acid sequence: CASSPLRAPQETQYF.

This clonotype was picked up a small number of times. The V and J genes are TRBV6-5 and TRBJ2-2; D ambiguous. The CDR3 has 13 residues. The ends were cut back, 8 bases at V and 8 bases at J, with 15 bases in the middle. Germline V gives CDR1 MNHEY, CDR2 SVGAGI. The CDR3: CASSWRWSGELFF. CDR3 in DNA: TGTGCCAGCTCGTGGCGTTGGTCGGGGGAGCTGTTTTTT.